The clone carrying this TCR beta chain was observed a few times. TCRdb re-called the reads through MiXCR, storing one row per CDR3 protein. The sample lists 400,000 or so distinct CDR3 sequences; about a sixth were seen once. The data were obtained in a study of T cell repertoires in cytomegalovirus infection. Study-wide context: Based on public TCR beta signatures, there were indications of CMV infection and of a matching HLA type.

Germline V gives CDR1 LGHNA, CDR2 YSLEER. With 4 bases removed from V and 5 bases from J, the gap between germline ends came to 14 bases. The CDR3 loop spans 14 amino acids. The receptor was isolated from a human donor in good health (CMV status not recorded). Some clones in this sample may be carry-over from other donors' samples. The sample consisted of PBMCs. The rearrangement uses TRBV4-3 and TRBJ2-5, with D perhaps matching TRBD1 or TRBD2 (6 bases each). CDR3 region: CASSPAGGHETQYF. The DNA of the CDR3 is TGCGCCAGCAGCCCCGCTGGGGGGCACGAGACCCAGTACTTC.